The source of this T cell receptor (beta chain) is a study of T-cell memory formation after mild COVID-19. MiXCR, run by TCRdb on the 5' RACE reads, gives a single entry per CDR3 protein. The sample shows 350,000 to 500,000 distinct CDR3 sequences, approximately 19% of them seen only once. There are a few counts of this clonotype. The CDR3 spans 15 residues. J lost 7 bases, V lost 6 bases, and 9 bases had no gene match. This sequence was found in a man aged 18 to 29 who had mild COVID-19 (a few samples of this study predate the infection). Cell type and time point are not known. The sample consisted of PBMCs or a T cell subset sorted from them (not recorded which). V usage is TRBV12-3 or TRBV12-4 and J usage is TRBJ1-6; 7 bases fit TRBD1. CDR3 in DNA: TGTGCCAGCAGACCTCCCGGGACAGAAAATTCACCCCTCCACTTT. It is translated as CASRPPGTENSPLHF.